What follows are 19 T cell receptor beta chains derived from one specimen sequenced in a study of T cells in Graves' hyperthyroidism and ophthalmopathy. The TCR beta CDR3 regions underwent amplification using RNA transcripts as the source. Initially, a first-round RT-PCR of the TCR CDR3 employed the HTBI primer set. MiXCR, applied by TCRdb to the multiplex PCR reads, yields one record per CDR3 protein. The sample lists 640,000 or so distinct CDR3 sequences, over 12% seen once, with 7.1% in the top ten. The sample consisted of blood. These receptors originate from a woman aged 18-35 years with Graves' ophthalmopathy.

This clonotype came up many times. The chain links TRBV28 to TRBJ2-2, with 8 positions matching TRBD1. The CDR3 has 18 amino acids. Germline V CDR1 and CDR2: MDHEN, SYDVKM. Germline trimming cut 5 bases from V and 0 bases from J; bases unmatched to any gene: 11. Written as DNA, the CDR3 is TGTGCCAGCAGTCCGAACGGACAGGGTCCCGCGAACACCGGGGAGCTGTTTTTT. It translates to CASSPNGQGPANTGELFF. The full variable domain, with the rest looked up from reference TRBV28 and TRBJ2-2, is DVKVTQSSRYLVKRTGEKVFLECVQDMDHENMFWYRQDPGLGLRLIYFSYDVKMKEKGDIPEGYSVSREKKERFSLILESASTNQTSMYLCASSPNGQGPANTGELFFGEGSRLTVL.

This clonotype showed up many times. The V call is TRBV7-3, the J call TRBJ2-5; 10 nucleotides align to TRBD1. Per germline, CDR1 SGHTA and CDR2 FQGTGA. This CDR3 region has 15 residues. With V trimmed by 5 bases and J by 2 bases, 5 bases remained unmatched. CDR3 protein: CASSRGQGVQETQYF. The CDR3 nucleotides read TGTGCCAGCAGCCGCGGACAGGGGGTTCAAGAGACCCAGTACTTC.

This clonotype showed up many times. The chain combines TRBV9 with TRBJ1-1; D is undetermined. V shed 4 bases and J shed 4 bases, with 17 bases lying between them. Per the germline V gene, CDR1 is SGDLS and CDR2 is YYNGEE. The CDR3 sequence is 15 residues long. The CDR3 DNA follows: TGTGCCAGCAGCCTCATCTTGGGGTCCGGCACTGAAGCTTTCTTT. Translation gives CASSLILGSGTEAFF.

This clonotype was detected many times. The chain couples TRBV11-3 to TRBJ2-1, with 9 bases identical to TRBD2. V shed 5 bases and J 10 bases; nucleotides not matched to a gene: 9. The CDR3 consists of 14 residues. Germline values: CDR1 SGHNT, CDR2 YENEEA. CDR3 sequence reads: CASSAPGLAREQFF. As DNA, the CDR3 is TGTGCCAGCAGCGCCCCGGGACTAGCACGCGAGCAGTTCTTC.

As regards this clonotype: This may stem from a read error, because a much larger clone lies one nucleotide away. The V gene is TRBV12-3 or TRBV12-4, the J gene TRBJ1-2, with D possibly matching TRBD1 (5 bases). The CDR3 covers 12 residues. Trimming pared 2 bases from V and 14 bases from J, leaving 15 bases between. The CDR3 is CASSLRSRVITF. The CDR3 bases are TGTGCCAGCAGTTTAAGGAGCAGGGTTATTACCTTC.

Regarding this clonotype: One base away lies a much larger clone, so this may be a sequencing read error. The chain employs TRBV2 and TRBJ2-3; no definite D call. This CDR3 has 12 amino acids. The germline CDR1 and CDR2 sequences are SNHLY and FYNNEI. The CDR3 loop is CATTVPTDAQYF. The CDR3 DNA reads TGTGCCACCACGGTCCCCACAGATGCGCAGTATTTT.

This clonotype was counted many times. This rearrangement joins TRBV12-3 or TRBV12-4 to TRBJ2-2; 11 nucleotides line up with TRBD1. This CDR3 region has 16 residues. V was clipped by 2 bases and J by 7 bases; unmatched bases: 6. Here the CDR3 DNA reads TGTGCCAGCAGTTTAATTGGGGACAGGGGGTTCGGGGAGCTGTTTTTT. Translating it yields CASSLIGDRGFGELFF.

This clonotype was detected a few times. This chain connects TRBV20-1 to TRBJ1-4, with 7 bases lining up with TRBD1. This CDR3 has 18 amino acids. V was clipped by 1 base and J by 3 bases; unmatched bases: 14. The germline gives CDR1 DFQATT, CDR2 SNEGSKA (reference sequence). The CDR3 DNA follows: TGCAGTGCTAGAGTAGGGGGCCTTCGGAGCCCAGCTAATGAAAAACTGTTTTTT. This encodes CSARVGGLRSPANEKLFF.

CDR3 in DNA: TGTGCCAGCAGTCGCCCAGAACTAGCGGGAGGCGGTGAGCAGTTCTTC. Its protein is CASSRPELAGGGEQFF. The V gene is TRBV6-2 or TRBV6-3, the J gene TRBJ2-1; 12 positions match TRBD2. CDR1 is MNHEY, CDR2 SVGEGT, per germline. V was clipped by 5 bases and J by 9 bases; unmatched bases: 11. The CDR3 covers 16 residues.

This clonotype was picked up many times. V and J are TRBV11-3 and TRBJ1-4; a possible D gene is TRBD1 (5 bases). Trimming removed 5 bases at V and 0 bases at J, with 13 bases between. The V gene's germline CDR1 is SGHNT and CDR2 YENEEA. This CDR3 is built from 16 residues. The CDR3 bases are TGTGCCAGCAGCACTTGGGACGCCGCAACTAATGAAAAACTGTTTTTT. It encodes CASSTWDAATNEKLFF.

This clonotype has more than one count but fewer than ten. The chain joins TRBV6-2 or TRBV6-3 to TRBJ2-5; D gene uncertain. Germline CDR1 reads MNHEY; CDR2 reads SVGEGT. Trimming pared 4 bases from V and 3 bases from J, leaving 9 bases between. The CDR3 runs 13 residues. The CDR3 DNA is TGTGCCAGCAGTTTACAAGAGAAAGAGACCCAGTACTTC. Its translation: CASSLQEKETQYF.

On this clonotype itself: Since a much larger clone is just one base distant, this may be a read error. This sequence joins TRBV29-1 and TRBJ1-2; D unresolved. The V gene's germline CDR1 is SQVTM and CDR2 ANQGSEA. Trimming removed 3 bases from V and 9 bases from J, with 14 bases in between. The CDR3 runs 12 residues. The CDR3, as DNA: TGCAGCGTTGATATCGGGCGGTATAGCTACACCTTC. Its protein product is CSVDIGRYSYTF.

The chain recombines TRBV24-1 with TRBJ2-7; unclear D gene. The germline gives CDR1 KGHDR, CDR2 SFDVKD. V gave up 4 bases and J gave up 5 bases, with 11 bases separating them. The CDR3 has 13 amino acids. For the CDR3, the DNA is TGTGCCACCAGTGACCTAGACACCCACGAGCAGTACTTC. This codes for CATSDLDTHEQYF.

This chain links TRBV7-9 with TRBJ2-6; possible D gene TRBD1, 6 bases. V lost 5 bases and J lost 2, with 7 bases in between. The length of the CDR3 is 14 residues. CDR1 is SEHNR, CDR2 FQNEAQ, per germline (reference sequence). The CDR3 DNA sequence: TGTGCCAGCAGCAGGGGGACTGGGGCCAACGTCCTGACTTTC. Translation: CASSRGTGANVLTF.

This clonotype was seen ten or more times. The chain employs TRBV6-1 and TRBJ1-5; 9 bases line up with TRBD1. This CDR3 spans 15 amino acids. CDR1 is MNHNS and CDR2 is SASEGT in the germline V gene. J gave up 7 bases and V 1 base, and 5 bases lay outside the gene matches. The chain's CDR3 is CASSEGTGARQPQHF. The CDR3 DNA follows: TGTGCCAGCAGTGAAGGGACAGGGGCACGACAGCCCCAGCATTTT.

The J gene is TRBJ2-7, the V gene TRBV2, with 8 bases lining up with TRBD2. Germline CDR1 reads SNHLY; CDR2 reads FYNNEI. The CDR3 covers 18 residues. V lost 8 bases to trimming and J lost 2 bases; unmatched junction nucleotides: 20. The DNA for the CDR3 is TGTGCCAGCTCCCAAAGAGGAATTGCAGCGGGAGCCACCTACGAGCAGTACTTC. This gives the protein CASSQRGIAAGATYEQYF.

Concerning this clonotype: One junction end disagrees with the germline gene, perhaps due to a read error. The J gene is TRBJ2-1, the V gene TRBV7-7; D not resolved. Germline V gene sequence: CDR1 SSHAT, CDR2 FNYEAQ (reference sequence). The CDR3 sequence is 13 residues long. CDR3 nucleotides: TGTGCTAGCAGCTTAGAGTTTGGGAATGAGCAGTTCTTC. Residues: CASSLEFGNEQFF.

In this sample, this clonotype turned up many times. CDR3 in amino acids: CSARVTSGSGETQYF. The CDR3 DNA is TGCAGTGCTAGGGTGACTAGCGGGAGTGGAGAGACCCAGTACTTC. The V call is TRBV20-1, the J call TRBJ2-5; 12 bases match TRBD2. Germline loops: CDR1 DFQATT, CDR2 SNEGSKA (reference sequence). Losses at the gene ends were 3 bases for V and 4 bases for J; bases not matched to a gene: 6. The CDR3 sequence is 15 residues long.

The table lists this clonotype with many counts. The chain combines TRBV28 with TRBJ1-1; D is unresolved. The CDR3 runs 12 residues. Per the germline V gene, CDR1 is MDHEN and CDR2 is SYDVKM. Between the trimmed V and J ends, which lost 5 bases and 4 bases, there was a span of 8 bases. The chain's CDR3 is CASSIQTTEAFF. CDR3 nucleotide sequence: TGTGCCAGCAGTATACAGACCACTGAAGCTTTCTTT.